The following is a TCR beta chain sequence with its context. Its antigen is still unknown. PCR was performed using 60 Vbeta and 13 Jbeta primers. The assay was immunoSEQ multiplex PCR, and TCRdb's table has in-frame clones only and misses some. The data hold 140,000 to 150,000 clones, with roughly 10% observed a single time. V shed 7 bases and J 4 bases; nucleotides not matched to a gene: 7. Looked up from germline, CDR1 is SGHRS and CDR2 is YFSETQ. The CDR3 spans 14 residues. The record originates from a study of cytomegalovirus exposure and HLA in healthy donors. General study points: There were some public TCRs occurring in many donors, but most TCR sequences were rare. Later analysis suggested most CMV-associated TCR beta chains were HLA-restricted.

This chain links TRBV5-1 with TRBJ1-2; TRBD1 agrees at 10 bases. What was sequenced was PBMCs. The sequence was obtained from a man over 45 in good health and CMV-seronegative. In nucleotides, the CDR3 is TGCGCCAGCGGGCCGGGACAGGGGACCTATGGCTACACCTTC. Amino acid sequence: CASGPGQGTYGYTF.